The sequence of this T cell receptor beta chain was determined in a study of CD8 T cells in ankylosing spondylitis. Broader study findings: Some of these motif variants have turned up before, in reports on reactive arthritis synovial fluid and blood. Significant enrichment of disease-linked clones was reported in matched ankylosing spondylitis synovial fluid. CD8+ cells made up the disease-linked clones, which were relatively rare in peripheral blood.

This CDR3 contains 14 residues. Germline values: CDR1 MNHNS, CDR2 SASEGT. V lost 6 bases to trimming and J lost 4 bases; unmatched junction nucleotides: 6. A word on this clonotype: The antigen remains undetermined.

The authors made TCR beta libraries by quantitative 5'-RACE with molecular barcodes. TCRdb analysed the 5' RACE reads with MiXCR anew, one entry per CDR3 protein. The sample includes a few hundred thousand distinct CDR3 sequences, more than 20% of them seen just once. The chain is built from TRBV6-1 and TRBJ2-5; 9 bases line up with TRBD1. The specimen sequenced was blood, either unsorted or a sorted T cell fraction (not recorded which). This clonotype originated in a male donor with ankylosing spondylitis or in good health (not recorded which). The CDR3 bases are TGTGCCAGCAGCTCGGGACAGGGATCAGAGACCCAGTACTTC. Residues: CASSSGQGSETQYF.